The T cell receptor beta chain described here comes from a study of T-cell memory formation after mild COVID-19. Study-wide results and limits: Clones contracting across day 15 to 85 had a balanced CD4/CD8 profile; later expanding clones leaned CD4+. Some clones that responded were present in memory (sampled pre-infection), which suggests cross-reactive memory joined.

Each CDR3 protein is one row after TCRdb ran MiXCR on the 5' RACE reads. The data contain fewer than 95,000 distinct CDR3 sequences, about 13% of them singletons. The CDR3 has 16 residues. Per the germline V gene, CDR1 is LGHNA and CDR2 is YSLEER. V dropped 0 bases and J dropped 4 bases, with 13 bases sitting between them. Concerning this clonotype itself: Its cognate antigen is unknown.

The rearrangement joins TRBV4-3 to TRBJ1-5; D is uncertain. The source material was PBMCs or a T cell subset sorted from them (not recorded which). This sequence originates from an adult woman who had mild COVID-19 (a few samples of this study predate the infection). Cell type and time point are not known. The CDR3 sequence: CASSQDGVDPNQPQHF. The CDR3 DNA sequence: TGCGCCAGCAGCCAAGACGGGGTAGACCCTAATCAGCCCCAGCATTTT.